Listed here are 3 T cell receptor beta chains from one sample, sequenced in a study of blood T cells in healthy people across ages. Using a J-beta primer mix together with a sample-barcoded 5' primer, a second PCR was run for about 7 to 12 cycles. TCRdb redid the calling of the 5' RACE reads with MiXCR, one entry per CDR3 protein. The repertoire holds 1.5 million or so distinct CDR3 sequences, with roughly 40% as singletons. Input material: blood. The receptor set was obtained from a woman aged 18-35 years in good health.

Worth noting for this clonotype: Possible read error: a much larger clone is one base away. V usage is TRBV6-4 and J usage is TRBJ1-1; 9 nucleotides match TRBD1. The CDR3 is 13 residues long. From germline, CDR1 is MRHNA and CDR2 SNTAGT. The CDR3 here is CACSDTDRGSAFF. The CDR3, as DNA: TGTGCCTGCAGTGACACCGACAGGGGGTCTGCTTTCTTT.

The chain couples TRBV15 to TRBJ2-1; TRBD2 matches at 13 bases. This CDR3 contains 16 residues. With 2 bases clipped from V and 6 bases from J, the junction kept 4 bases outside the gene matches. The germline gives CDR1 LNHNV, CDR2 YYDKDF (reference sequence). CDR3 loop: CATSRLGLAGVNEQFF. The CDR3 nucleotides are TGTGCCACCAGCAGACTAGGACTAGCGGGGGTCAATGAGCAGTTCTTC.

The J gene is TRBJ2-2, the V gene TRBV15; TRBD2 matches at 10 bases. The junction had 7 bases not matched to a gene; V was cut back by 7 bases and J by 2 bases. Germline loops: CDR1 LNHNV, CDR2 YYDKDF (reference sequence). CDR3 length: 16 residues. The CDR3 loop is CATNLIAGGNTGELFF. The CDR3 coding sequence is TGTGCCACCAACCTTATAGCGGGGGGAAACACCGGGGAGCTGTTTTTT.